This T cell receptor beta chain is drawn from a study of cytomegalovirus exposure and HLA in healthy donors. PCR involved 60 Vbeta and 13 Jbeta primers. Produced via immunoSEQ multiplex PCR; TCRdb's table is partial and in-frame only. The repertoire includes approximately 100,000 clones, over 60% of them detected once, and approximately 15% sits in the top ten. Turning to this clone: Its antigen remains unidentified.

Healthy bone marrow donors made up the cohort. General study points: One later analysis reportedly identified an Asian-associated ancestry cluster that showed fewer N-insertions than the approximately 600-donor mean.

This TCR was recovered from a man in his fifties or sixties in good health and CMV-seropositive. Sequenced input: PBMCs.

The CDR3: CASSDVGRGTDTQYF. For the CDR3, the DNA is TGCGCCAGCAGTGATGTGGGCAGGGGCACAGATACGCAGTATTTT. The chain has TRBV10-1 and TRBJ2-3; D possibly corresponds to TRBD1 (5 bases). The V end lost 3 bases, the J end lost 1 base, and 11 bases lay between the germline ends. The CDR3 extends over 15 amino acids. Germline CDR1 reads WNHNN; CDR2 reads SYGVQD (reference sequence).